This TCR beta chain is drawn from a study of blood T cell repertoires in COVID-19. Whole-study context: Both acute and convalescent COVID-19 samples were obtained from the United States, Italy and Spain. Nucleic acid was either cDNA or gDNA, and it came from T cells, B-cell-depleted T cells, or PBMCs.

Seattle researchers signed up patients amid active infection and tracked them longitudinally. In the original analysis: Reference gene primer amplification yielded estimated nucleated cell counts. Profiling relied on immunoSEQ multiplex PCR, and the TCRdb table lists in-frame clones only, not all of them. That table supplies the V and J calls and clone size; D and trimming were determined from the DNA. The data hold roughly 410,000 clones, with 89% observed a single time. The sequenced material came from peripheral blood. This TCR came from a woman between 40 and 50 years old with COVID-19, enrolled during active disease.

CDR3 region: CASSPGTVNEKLFF. Here the CDR3 DNA reads TGTGCCAGCTCACCCGGGACAGTTAATGAAAAACTGTTTTTT. The rearrangement uses TRBV18 and TRBJ1-4; 7 nucleotides align to TRBD1. The CDR3 is 14 residues long. Germline CDR1 and CDR2: KGHSH and LQKENI. Losses at the gene ends were 3 bases for V and 4 bases for J; bases not matched to a gene: 2.